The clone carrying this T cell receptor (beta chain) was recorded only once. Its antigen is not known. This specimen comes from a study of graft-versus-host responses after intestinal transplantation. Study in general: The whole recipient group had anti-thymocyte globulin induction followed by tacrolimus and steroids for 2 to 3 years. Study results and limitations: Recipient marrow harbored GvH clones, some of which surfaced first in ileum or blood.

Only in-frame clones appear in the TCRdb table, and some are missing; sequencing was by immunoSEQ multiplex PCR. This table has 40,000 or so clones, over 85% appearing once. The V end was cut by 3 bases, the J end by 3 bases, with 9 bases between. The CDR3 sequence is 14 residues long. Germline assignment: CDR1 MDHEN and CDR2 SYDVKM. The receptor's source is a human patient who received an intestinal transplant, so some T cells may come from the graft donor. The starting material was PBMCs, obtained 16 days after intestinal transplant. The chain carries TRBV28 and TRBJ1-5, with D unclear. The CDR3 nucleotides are TGTGCCAGCAGTTTGTGGAGCCCCAATCAGCCCCAGCATTTT. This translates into CASSLWSPNQPQHF.